The source of this T cell receptor beta chain is a study of blood T cell repertoires in COVID-19. On the study more broadly: Some COVID-19 samples were acute and others convalescent; all came from the United States, Italy and Spain. Nucleic acid was either cDNA or gDNA, and it came from T cells, B-cell-depleted T cells, or PBMCs.

Per the authors' pipeline: The assay estimated nucleated cells by amplifying reference gene primers. Measured with immunoSEQ multiplex PCR; TCRdb has only the in-frame clones, and not every one. V and J calls plus clone size are reproduced from that table; the DNA served to infer D and trimming. Altogether about 280,000 clones are present, under 90% being singletons, with the ten largest covering roughly 9.4%. V was clipped by 4 bases and J by 8 bases, with 14 bases between them. Germline V lookup: CDR1 LNHDA, CDR2 SQIVND (reference sequence). CDR3 length: 14 amino acids. The sample consisted of peripheral blood. This sequence originates from a woman in her forties or fifties who had recovered from COVID-19. The V gene is TRBV19, the J gene TRBJ2-2; no clear D gene. DNA for the CDR3: TGTGCCAGTAGTACCGACACGCTACGGGGGGAGCTGTTTTTT. Translating it yields CASSTDTLRGELFF.